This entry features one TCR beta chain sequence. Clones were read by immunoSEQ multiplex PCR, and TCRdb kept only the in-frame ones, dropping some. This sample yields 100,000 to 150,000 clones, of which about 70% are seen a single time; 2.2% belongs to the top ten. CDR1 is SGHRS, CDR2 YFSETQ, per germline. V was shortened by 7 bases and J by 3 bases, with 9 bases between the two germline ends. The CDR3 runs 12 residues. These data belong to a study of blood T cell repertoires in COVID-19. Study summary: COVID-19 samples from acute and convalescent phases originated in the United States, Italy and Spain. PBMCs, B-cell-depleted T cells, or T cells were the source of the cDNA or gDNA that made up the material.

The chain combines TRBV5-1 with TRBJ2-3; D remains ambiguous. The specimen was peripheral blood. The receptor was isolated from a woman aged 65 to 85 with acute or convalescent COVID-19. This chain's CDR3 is CASRGLTDTQYF. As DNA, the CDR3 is TGCGCCAGCCGAGGCCTGACAGATACGCAGTATTTT. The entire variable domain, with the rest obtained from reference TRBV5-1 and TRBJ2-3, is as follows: KAGVTQTPRYLIKTRGQQVTLSCSPISGHRSVSWYQQTPGQGLQFLFEYFSETQRNKGNFPGRFSGRQFSNSRSEMNVSTLELGDSALYLCASRGLTDTQYFGPGTRLTVL.